This TCR beta chain stems from a study of CD8 T cells in Susac syndrome. This CDR3 is built from 15 residues. Germline CDR1 and CDR2: SNHLY and FYNNEI. The junction had 5 bases not matched to a gene; V was cut back by 8 bases and J by 2 bases. RNA in amounts of roughly 0.5 to 1 ug was reverse transcribed with random hexamers. TCRdb analysed the immunoSEQ multiplex PCR reads with MiXCR anew, one entry per CDR3 protein. This sample has about 150,000 distinct CDR3 sequences, with about 95% found just once. CD8+ and CD4+ T cells circulating in blood were sequenced for TCR beta. This sequence joins TRBV2 and TRBJ2-1, with 11 bases that match TRBD2. This receptor was taken from a human donor with multiple sclerosis. The material sequenced was CD8+ T cells from PBMCs. Here the CDR3 DNA reads TGTGCCAGCGGAGGGACTAGCGGACCCTACAATGAGCAGTTCTTC. Amino acids: CASGGTSGPYNEQFF.